These 16 T cell receptor beta chains share one sample of origin, sequenced in a study of early T cells in non-severe SARS-CoV-2 infection. From the 5' RACE reads, TCRdb called clonotypes with MiXCR, one entry per CDR3 protein. The sample has about 69,000 distinct CDR3 sequences, about an eighth seen once. The source was whole blood, collected at baseline. The receptors derive from an adult who was a healthcare worker with PCR-confirmed SARS-CoV-2 infection or an uninfected control (not recorded which).

The chain carries TRBV7-6 and TRBJ2-5; tentative D call: TRBD2 (6 bases). Trimming cost V 1 base and J 5 bases, with 20 bases left between them. Looked up from germline, CDR1 is SGHVS and CDR2 is FNYEAQ. The CDR3 has 17 amino acids. The CDR3 protein is CASSLVGGDPRAETQYF. The CDR3 coding sequence is TGTGCCAGCAGCTTAGTCGGGGGTGACCCTCGGGCGGAGACCCAGTACTTC.

Written as DNA, the CDR3 is TGTGCCAGCAGTTCCCCCACAGGAGGTCTAAACATTCAGTACTTC. This encodes CASSSPTGGLNIQYF. The rearrangement joins TRBV6-2 or TRBV6-3 to TRBJ2-4; D is tentatively TRBD1 or TRBD2 (5 bases each). CDR1 and CDR2 from the germline V gene are MNHEY and SVGEGT. This CDR3 spans 15 amino acids. The germline V and J ends were trimmed by 4 bases and 6 bases, with 16 bases remaining between them.

Remarks on this clonotype: One junction end does not reproduce the germline sequence, and a read error may be involved. This CDR3 is CSVEPTGVEVFF. The CDR3 DNA reads TGCAGCGTTGAACCGACAGGGGTTGAAGTTTTCTTT. The gene calls are TRBV29-1 and TRBJ1-1, with 8 bases matching TRBD1. Germline V gives CDR1 SQVTM, CDR2 ANQGSEA. The CDR3 is 12 residues long.

This clonotype was counted a few times. V gene TRBV10-3 combines with J gene TRBJ2-2; unclear D gene. Trimming left V 1 base short and J 7 bases short, with 1 base between. CDR3 length: 11 amino acids. Germline V gene sequence: CDR1 ENHRY, CDR2 SYGVKD. The CDR3 reads CAISEFGELFF. CDR3 bases: TGTGCCATCAGTGAGTTCGGGGAGCTGTTTTTT.

This clonotype was seen more than once but under ten times. The gene calls are TRBV12-3 or TRBV12-4 and TRBJ1-6, with D possibly TRBD1 on 6 matching bases. Trimming stripped 4 bases from V and 6 bases from J, with 10 bases between. The CDR3 length is 14 residues. The CDR3 DNA follows: TGTGCCAGCAGTTCGATAGGGGGTAATTCACCCCTCCACTTT. This encodes CASSSIGGNSPLHF.

In this sample, this clonotype turned up a few times. The V and J genes are TRBV9 and TRBJ2-2, with 7 bases that match TRBD2. CDR1 and CDR2 (germline): SGDLS, YYNGEE. Losses at the gene ends were 4 bases for V and 6 bases for J; bases not matched to a gene: 12. The CDR3 is made up of 16 amino acids. CDR3 sequence: CASSTDWGAGSGELFF. The CDR3 region has the DNA TGTGCCAGCAGCACAGATTGGGGAGCGGGATCCGGGGAGCTGTTTTTT.

This clonotype was seen ten or more times. J is TRBJ2-5 and V is TRBV5-1, with TRBD2 matching over 10 bases. After removal of 0 bases from V and 4 bases from J, the junction contained 9 bases not matched to a gene. The germline gives CDR1 SGHRS, CDR2 YFSETQ. The CDR3 runs 17 residues. The CDR3 sequence: CASSLGSGLAGGETQYF. CDR3 coding DNA: TGCGCCAGCAGCTTGGGATCCGGTTTAGCGGGGGGAGAGACCCAGTACTTC. Full variable domain (rest looked up from reference TRBV5-1 and TRBJ2-5): KAGVTQTPRYLIKTRGQQVTLSCSPISGHRSVSWYQQTPGQGLQFLFEYFSETQRNKGNFPGRFSGRQFSNSRSEMNVSTLELGDSALYLCASSLGSGLAGGETQYFGPGTRLLVL.

A few counts support this clonotype. The chain uses TRBV5-1 and TRBJ2-3; 9 bases are shared with TRBD2. The CDR3 totals 15 residues. J lost 4 bases, V lost 3 bases, and 6 bases had no gene match. Germline CDR1 and CDR2: SGHRS and YFSETQ. CDR3 in amino acids: CASSSQAGGADTQYF. The CDR3 DNA reads TGCGCCAGCAGCTCACAAGCGGGGGGAGCAGATACGCAGTATTTT.

In DNA form, the CDR3 reads TGTGCCAGCAGTTCTCGATTTATGGGGGCTGAAGCTTTCTTT. Its translation is CASSSRFMGAEAFF. The genes are TRBV12-3 or TRBV12-4 and TRBJ1-1, with TRBD1 as a possible D gene (5 bases). The length of the CDR3 is 14 residues. Trimming left V 4 bases short and J 6 bases short, with 15 bases between.

There are a few counts of this clonotype. The V and J genes are TRBV5-6 and TRBJ2-7, with a possible D match to TRBD2 (5 bases). The V gene lost 1 base and the J gene lost 0 bases, with 8 bases spanning the gap. The length of the CDR3 is 14 residues. Germline CDR1 SGHDT, CDR2 YYEEEE. In DNA, the CDR3 is TGTGCCAGCAGCTTGCGTGCGGGCTCCTACGAGCAGTACTTC. Translating it yields CASSLRAGSYEQYF.

There are a few counts of this clonotype. The V and J genes are TRBV5-4 and TRBJ1-4; the match to TRBD1 covers 8 bases. V trimming: 3 bases; J trimming: 5 bases; junction bases outside the gene matches: 3. The CDR3 is 14 residues long. Germline CDR1 reads SGHNT; CDR2 reads YYREEE (reference sequence). The CDR3 sequence is CASSSRDRNEKLFF. The CDR3 DNA reads as TGTGCCAGCAGCTCCCGGGACAGGAATGAAAAACTGTTTTTT. Full variable domain (remainder filled in from reference TRBV5-4 and TRBJ1-4): ETGVTQSPTHLIKTRGQQVTLRCSSQSGHNTVSWYQQALGQGPQFIFQYYREEENGRGNFPPRFSGLQFPNYSSELNVNALELDDSALYLCASSSRDRNEKLFFGSGTQLSVL.

This clonotype was counted at least ten times. The V gene is TRBV25-1, the J gene TRBJ1-1; weak D call: TRBD1 (6 bases). Trimming left V 6 bases short and J 0 bases short, with 11 bases between. The CDR3 sequence is 14 residues long. CDR1 is MGHDK, CDR2 SYGVNS, per germline. The CDR3 nucleotides are TGTGCCAGCAGCCACGGACAGTTGAACACTGAAGCTTTCTTT. It yields the protein CASSHGQLNTEAFF.

This clonotype has a handful of counts. V is TRBV3-1 and J is TRBJ2-3, with 9 bases identical to TRBD2. Germline V gives CDR1 LGHDT, CDR2 YNNKEL (reference sequence). The CDR3 totals 15 residues. V shed 1 base and J 1 base; nucleotides not matched to a gene: 0. The CDR3 reads CASSQGTSGTDTQYF. CDR3 coding DNA: TGTGCCAGCAGCCAAGGGACTAGCGGCACAGATACGCAGTATTTT.

This chain uses TRBV10-2 with TRBJ2-3, with TRBD1 identical over 10 bases. The junction had 4 bases not matched to a gene; V was cut back by 3 bases and J by 4 bases. The CDR3 consists of 15 residues. Germline CDR1 reads WSHSY; CDR2 reads SAAADI. Here the CDR3 reads CASSDIGQGADTQYF. The CDR3 DNA reads TGCGCCAGCAGTGATATAGGACAGGGGGCAGATACGCAGTATTTT.

The CDR3 coding sequence is TGTGCCAGCAGTTACTCTGGTAGAGAAGCTTTCTTT. It specifies CASSYSGREAFF. This chain joins TRBV6-5 and TRBJ1-1; D call uncertain. The V end lost 0 bases, the J end lost 8 bases, and 7 bases lay between the germline ends. Germline loops: CDR1 MNHEY, CDR2 SVGAGI. The CDR3 has 12 residues.

This clonotype was recorded a few times. The rearrangement links TRBV20-1 to TRBJ1-4, with TRBD1 identical over 7 bases. V shed 0 bases, J shed 8 bases, and the junction held 9 bases outside the gene matches. CDR1 is DFQATT, CDR2 SNEGSKA, per germline (reference sequence). This CDR3 region has 15 residues. As DNA, the CDR3 is TGCAGTGCTAGAGACCGCCGGACAGGCGGAGAAAAACTGTTTTTT. Its translation is CSARDRRTGGEKLFF.